One and the same sample provided the 27 T cell receptor beta chains below, sequenced in a study of blood T cell repertoires in COVID-19. Sequencing was performed with immunoSEQ multiplex PCR; in TCRdb, only in-frame clones are kept and a portion is missing. The repertoire holds over 100,000 clones, roughly nine tenths seen once, with roughly 11% in the top ten. Sequences were obtained from peripheral blood. Receptors originate from a woman aged 70-85 years with COVID-19, enrolled during active disease.

CDR3 loop: CASSPSVGGPTNYGYTF. CDR3 nucleotides: TGTGCCAGCAGCCCCTCGGTAGGAGGACCCACTAACTATGGCTACACCTTC. The V call is TRBV9, the J call TRBJ1-2; no clear D. V shed 4 bases and J shed 0 bases, with 19 bases lying between them. Looked up from germline, CDR1 is SGDLS and CDR2 is YYNGEE. The CDR3 contains 17 residues. Filled out from reference TRBV9 and TRBJ1-2, the complete variable domain reads DSGVTQTPKHLITATGQRVTLRCSPRSGDLSVYWYQQSLDQGLQFLIQYYNGEERAKGNILERFSAQQFPDLHSELNLSSLELGDSALYFCASSPSVGGPTNYGYTFGSGTRLTVV.

The CDR3 DNA is TGTGCCAGTACCGAGGCATGGACTGGAAACACCATATATTTT. Its translation is CASTEAWTGNTIYF. J is TRBJ1-3 and V is TRBV19; no clear D. The V gene's germline CDR1 is LNHDA and CDR2 SQIVND (reference sequence). V lost 7 bases and J lost 2, with 12 bases in between. The CDR3 covers 14 residues.

The chain has TRBV6-5 and TRBJ1-1; D is uncertain. Trimming took 0 bases from V and 1 from J, leaving 9 bases between them. From germline, CDR1 is MNHEY and CDR2 SVGAGI. This CDR3 has 15 amino acids. The CDR3 nucleotides are TGTGCCAGCAGTTACTCGTACCAGGCGAACACTGAAGCTTTCTTT. Translating gives CASSYSYQANTEAFF.

This clone was picked up one time. This chain uses TRBV5-1 with TRBJ2-5; 8 nucleotides agree with TRBD2. The CDR3 contains 15 residues. Germline V gene data show CDR1 as SGHRS and CDR2 as YFSETQ. The junction had 6 bases not matched to a gene; V was cut back by 0 bases and J by 5 bases. The chain's CDR3 is CASSLAGTRDETQYF. The CDR3 DNA sequence: TGCGCCAGCAGCTTGGCGGGGACTAGGGACGAGACCCAGTACTTC.

This clone has just a few counts. J is TRBJ1-1 and V is TRBV18, with D tentatively TRBD1 (5 bases). This CDR3 is 14 amino acids long. Germline V gene sequence: CDR1 KGHSH, CDR2 LQKENI. V lost 3 bases and J lost 10, with 18 bases in between. The CDR3 loop reads CASSPGTGRVGAFF. The DNA of the CDR3 is TGTGCCAGCTCACCGGGGACTGGGCGGGTCGGAGCTTTCTTT.

This chain connects TRBV30 to TRBJ1-6; D gene uncertain. Germline-derived CDR1 and CDR2 are GTSNPN and SVGIG (reference sequence). V lost 2 bases to trimming and J lost 0 bases, with 8 bases between them. CDR3 length equals 15 residues. Written as DNA, the CDR3 is TGTGCCTGGAGTAGGGAGAGCTCCTATAATTCACCCCTCCACTTT. Residues: CAWSRESSYNSPLHF.

This chain joins TRBV6-1 and TRBJ1-6; D remains ambiguous. The CDR3 covers 16 residues. Germline CDR1 reads MNHNS; CDR2 reads SASEGT. V was shortened by 4 bases and J by 2 bases, with 12 bases between the two germline ends. CDR3 protein: CASSGYNGPYNSPLHF. CDR3 in DNA: TGTGCCAGCAGTGGATACAATGGCCCCTATAATTCACCCCTCCACTTT.

The chain combines TRBV3-1 (or the pseudogene TRBV3-2) with TRBJ2-5, with 7 bases identical to TRBD1. V lost 4 bases and J lost 3; bases outside the gene matches: 8. The CDR3 length is 15 residues. Per the germline V gene, CDR1 is LGHDT and CDR2 is YNNKEL (reference sequence). The CDR3 spells CASSRRLGGEETQYF. CDR3 DNA sequence: TGTGCCAGCAGCCGAAGGCTAGGGGGCGAAGAGACCCAGTACTTC.

The chain carries TRBV30 and TRBJ1-1; TRBD1 matches 9 bases. The CDR3 loop spans 14 amino acids. V trimming: 8 bases; J trimming: 0 bases; junction bases outside the gene matches: 7. CDR1 GTSNPN and CDR2 SVGIG come from the germline V gene (reference sequence). The CDR3 DNA reads as TGTGCCGGAAACAGGGGGCCTATGAACACTGAAGCTTTCTTT. This translates into CAGNRGPMNTEAFF.

The V and J genes are TRBV19 and TRBJ1-5; tentatively, D is TRBD1 (5 bases). The CDR3 loop spans 15 amino acids. V was pared by 6 bases and J by 0 bases, with 12 bases between. The germline CDR1 and CDR2 sequences are LNHDA and SQIVND (reference sequence). CDR3: CASRGLTDSNQPQHF. CDR3 coding DNA: TGTGCCAGTAGAGGCCTGACAGATAGCAATCAGCCCCAGCATTTT.

The gene calls are TRBV7-9 and TRBJ1-4; D is possibly TRBD1 (6 bases). Germline lookup yields CDR1 SEHNR and CDR2 FQNEAQ (reference sequence). This CDR3 region has 16 residues. Trimming took off 5 bases at V and 1 base at J, with 14 bases between the two ends. The CDR3 is CASSPRLQGTNEKLFF. In DNA, the CDR3 is TGTGCCAGCAGCCCACGTTTACAGGGAACTAATGAAAAACTGTTTTTT.

V and J are TRBV19 and TRBJ1-5, with 10 bases that match TRBD1. With V trimmed by 5 bases and J by 6 bases, 7 bases remained unmatched. The CDR3 runs to 15 residues. Germline CDR1 LNHDA, CDR2 SQIVND (reference sequence). The CDR3 region is CASSGNDRGPQPQHF. The CDR3 bases are TGTGCCAGTAGTGGAAACGACAGGGGGCCTCAGCCCCAGCATTTT. The full variable domain, in which reference TRBV19 and TRBJ1-5 provide the parts outside the CDR3, is DGGITQSPKYLFRKEGQNVTLSCEQNLNHDAMYWYRQDPGQGLRLIYYSQIVNDFQKGDIAEGYSVSREKKESFPLTVTSAQKNPTAFYLCASSGNDRGPQPQHFGDGTRLSIL.

This chain joins TRBV6-5 and TRBJ2-1; 9 nucleotides agree with TRBD1. CDR1 and CDR2 (germline): MNHEY, SVGAGI. J lost 5 bases, V lost 6 bases, and 8 bases had no gene match. This CDR3 is built from 15 residues. The CDR3 DNA reads TGTGCCAGCAGACCGGACAGGGGTCTACACAATGAGCAGTTCTTC. It is translated as CASRPDRGLHNEQFF.

Concerning this clone: Additional DNA sequences in this sample encode the identical CDR3. The V call is TRBV19, the J call TRBJ1-2; the match to TRBD1 covers 7 bases. Trimming cost V 3 bases and J 3 bases; bases outside gene matches: 4. The CDR3 sequence is 14 residues long. Germline V lookup: CDR1 LNHDA, CDR2 SQIVND (reference sequence). The CDR3 region is CASSIFTGDYGYTF. The CDR3 nucleotides read TGTGCCAGTAGTATTTTTACAGGGGACTATGGCTACACCTTC.

The CDR3 nucleotides are TGTGCTAGTGGTATGGGACAGGGGAGTACCTATGGCTACACCTTC. This translates into CASGMGQGSTYGYTF. The V call is TRBV12-5, the J call TRBJ1-2; 10 bases match TRBD1. This CDR3 region has 15 residues. J lost 4 bases, V lost 5 bases, and 7 bases had no gene match. Germline V CDR1 and CDR2: LGHNT, FRNRAP.

V and J are TRBV3-1 (or the pseudogene TRBV3-2) and TRBJ2-3, with 11 bases aligning to TRBD2. This CDR3 spans 17 amino acids. Germline CDR1 reads LGHDT; CDR2 reads YNNKEL (reference sequence). J was trimmed by 2 bases and V by 4 bases; bases with no gene match: 8. DNA of the CDR3: TGTGCCAGCAGCCCCGTGCGACTAGCGGGGCACACAGATACGCAGTATTTT. Its translation: CASSPVRLAGHTDTQYF.

This clone showed up just a few times. V gene TRBV5-1 combines with J gene TRBJ1-4; TRBD1 agrees at 9 bases. This CDR3 is built from 16 residues. The germline CDR1 and CDR2 sequences are SGHRS and YFSETQ. V was pared by 3 bases and J by 3 bases, with 6 bases of the junction left unmatched. The CDR3 DNA reads TGCGCCAGCAGCTGGGACAGGGTTGATGCTAATGAAAAACTGTTTTTT. This translates into CASSWDRVDANEKLFF. Full variable domain (outside the CDR3, taken from reference TRBV5-1 and TRBJ1-4): KAGVTQTPRYLIKTRGQQVTLSCSPISGHRSVSWYQQTPGQGLQFLFEYFSETQRNKGNFPGRFSGRQFSNSRSEMNVSTLELGDSALYLCASSWDRVDANEKLFFGSGTQLSVL.

This sequence joins TRBV11-2 and TRBJ1-3; D may be TRBD1 (5 bases). With 5 bases removed from V and 2 bases from J, the gap between germline ends came to 16 bases. Germline assignment: CDR1 SGHAT and CDR2 FQNNGV. CDR3 length: 16 residues. The CDR3 region is CASSRAGHWAGNTIYF. As DNA, the CDR3 is TGTGCCAGCAGCAGAGCGGGGCATTGGGCTGGAAACACCATATATTTT.

The V call is TRBV6-5, the J call TRBJ2-2, with D perhaps matching TRBD2 (6 bases). V lost 2 bases and J lost 6, with 10 bases in between. CDR1 is MNHEY, CDR2 SVGAGI, per germline. The CDR3 runs to 14 residues. The CDR3 coding sequence is TGTGCCAGCAGTTACGGGGGGAAGGCCGGGGAGCTGTTTTTT. Its protein product is CASSYGGKAGELFF.

This chain joins TRBV5-6 and TRBJ1-6; D remains unclear. The length of the CDR3 is 15 residues. CDR1 is SGHDT, CDR2 YYEEEE, per germline. V was shortened by 4 bases and J by 3 bases, with 11 bases between the two germline ends. CDR3 sequence reads: CASSIGLSYNSPLHF. The CDR3 nucleotides read TGTGCCAGCAGCATCGGACTGAGCTATAATTCACCCCTCCACTTT. The complete variable domain, with remaining parts taken from reference TRBV5-6 and TRBJ1-6, reads DAGVTQSPTHLIKTRGQQVTLRCSPKSGHDTVSWYQQALGQGPQFIFQYYEEEERQRGNFPDRFSGHQFPNYSSELNVNALLLGDSALYLCASSIGLSYNSPLHFGNGTRLTVT.

This clone showed up just a few times. J is TRBJ2-5 and V is TRBV7-6; 11 bases fit TRBD2. The CDR3 runs 16 residues. The germline gives CDR1 SGHVS, CDR2 FNYEAQ. The trim removed 3 bases at V and 4 bases at J, leaving 7 bases unmatched. CDR3 bases: TGTGCCAGCAGCTTTAGCGGGGGGGCCTTTATAGAGACCCAGTACTTC. Translating gives CASSFSGGAFIETQYF.

The chain couples TRBV28 to TRBJ1-4; TRBD1 might be the D (5 bases). The CDR3 runs 15 residues. Per germline, CDR1 MDHEN and CDR2 SYDVKM. V was trimmed by 5 bases and J by 11 bases, leaving 21 bases between them. The CDR3, as DNA: TGTGCCAGCAGTGATCAGGGCATCCAGCCCCTTAAACTGTTTTTT. It codes for CASSDQGIQPLKLFF.

This clone appeared a single time. The gene calls are TRBV9 and TRBJ1-6; TRBD1 is a possible D gene (5 bases). V shed 5 bases and J shed 0 bases, with 6 bases lying between them. The CDR3 sequence is 14 residues long. Germline V gene data show CDR1 as SGDLS and CDR2 as YYNGEE. The CDR3 sequence is CASSQGSYNSPLHF. CDR3 DNA sequence: TGTGCCAGCAGTCAGGGCTCCTATAATTCACCCCTCCACTTT.

The J gene is TRBJ1-6, the V gene TRBV5-4; D gene ambiguous. With 2 bases removed from V and 9 bases from J, the gap between germline ends came to 9 bases. In germline, CDR1 is SGHNT, CDR2 YYREEE (reference sequence). The CDR3 extends over 13 amino acids. CDR3 region: CASSFRNRSPLHF. The CDR3 coding sequence is TGTGCCAGCAGCTTCAGGAACCGTTCACCCCTCCACTTT.

The chain uses TRBV2 and TRBJ1-5; D perhaps matches TRBD1 (5 bases). Trimming took 5 bases from V and 3 from J, leaving 8 bases between them. The CDR3 length is 13 residues. Germline CDR1 reads SNHLY; CDR2 reads FYNNEI. Here the CDR3 DNA reads TGTGCCAGCAGTCGGACACACAATCAGCCCCAGCATTTT. Its translation is CASSRTHNQPQHF.

This sequence joins TRBV28 and TRBJ1-5; 7 bases align to TRBD1. Unmatched junction bases numbered 11, after V lost 5 bases and J lost 10 bases. CDR3 size: 14 residues. Looked up from germline, CDR1 is MDHEN and CDR2 is SYDVKM. The CDR3 region has the DNA TGTGCCAGCAGTCCCGCGGACAGGATTAGCCCCCAGCATTTT. Translated: CASSPADRISPQHF.

The chain has TRBV6-5 and TRBJ2-7; weak D call: TRBD2 (7 bases). In germline, CDR1 is MNHEY, CDR2 SVGAGI. V was shortened by 5 bases and J by 2 bases, with 10 bases between the two germline ends. The CDR3 covers 13 residues. CDR3 sequence (DNA): TGTGCCAGCAGTAGGGGGGGTACCTACGAGCAGTACTTC. Its translation: CASSRGGTYEQYF.